This T cell receptor (beta chain) was identified in a study of cytomegalovirus exposure and HLA in healthy donors. Study-level results: Within an earlier analysis, most TCR beta V segments proved productive either about 87% or about 30% of the time.

For this clone: What it recognizes is unknown.

The V gene end was trimmed by 5 bases and the J gene end by 5 bases; junction bases not matched to a gene: 5. The CDR3 totals 13 residues. CDR1 and CDR2 (germline): SGHAT, FQNNGV. PCR amplification relied on 60 Vbeta primers (plus 13 Jbeta primers). Measured with immunoSEQ multiplex PCR; TCRdb has only the in-frame clones, and not every one. This sample carries tens of thousands of clones, 55% to 65% of them seen once, and the ten largest clones take 12%. The chain joins TRBV11-2 to TRBJ2-7, with 8 positions matching TRBD1. The sequenced sample was PBMCs. The receptor was derived from a human donor in good health. The CDR3 nucleotides read TGTGCCAGCAGCCCGCGGACAGGGAACGAGCAGTACTTC. This sequence encodes CASSPRTGNEQYF.